Listed below are T cell receptor beta chains from one sample, sequenced in a study of control samples from healthy donors and cancer patients. The table came from immunoSEQ multiplex PCR; TCRdb's copy has only in-frame clones and leaves some out. Among around 80,000 clones listed, around 91% were seen once. Material for sequencing was blood. Receptors were obtained from a man in his forties or fifties in good health. The CDR3 runs from the conserved cysteine through the conserved F or W. The D gene is left open where the match is weak. Only some rows state a clone size, as once, few, many or a class for expanded clones.

v_gene	abundance	j_gene	d_gene	CDR3nt	CDR3aa
TRBV7-9	.	TRBJ1-1	TRBD1	TGTGCCAGCAGCGCCACAGGGGGTCTTGAAGCTTTCTTT	CASSATGGLEAFF
TRBV29-1	.	TRBJ1-2	TRBD1	TGCAGCGTTGACCGCAGGGGGAGTGGCTACACCTTC	CSVDRRGSGYTF
TRBV5-1	once	TRBJ1-6	.	TGCGCCAGCAGCTTGGAATTTAATTCACCCCTCCACTTT	CASSLEFNSPLHF
TRBV5-6	.	TRBJ1-5	.	TGTGCCAGCAGCTTGGGCAGGGAGGGTTGGCAGCCCCAGCATTTT	CASSLGREGWQPQHF
TRBV29-1	.	TRBJ2-7	TRBD2	TGCAGCGTGGGACTAGCGGGACAACCTTACGAGCAGTACTTC	CSVGLAGQPYEQYF
TRBV6-1	.	TRBJ1-4	.	TGTGCCAGCAGTGATCGACCCTCGGGGGAAAAACTGTTTTTT	CASSDRPSGEKLFF
TRBV11-2	once	TRBJ2-2	.	TGTGCCAGCAGCCTATCCCGACATACCGGGGAGCTGTTTTTT	CASSLSRHTGELFF
TRBV11-2	once	TRBJ2-5	TRBD1	TGTGCCAGCAGCTCTCCGGGACAGAGTAGGGTGTACTTC	CASSSPGQSRVYF
TRBV18	.	TRBJ1-2	TRBD1	TGTGCCAGCTCACTGGACAGGGTAAATGGCTACACCTTC	CASSLDRVNGYTF
TRBV15	.	TRBJ1-1	.	TGTGCCACCAGCAGATCGCAGAACACTGAAGCTTTCTTT	CATSRSQNTEAFF
TRBV11-2	.	TRBJ1-3	.	TGTGCCAGCAGCTCCTCGAACTCTGGAAACACCATATATTTT	CASSSSNSGNTIYF